This TCR beta chain was sequenced in a study of monozygotic twins with inflammatory bowel disease. Study conclusions and caveats: Using the inverse Simpson index, IBD patients had lower TCRbeta diversity than healthy co-twins. The authors found no support for a single strong IBD-associated signal or clonotype. No repertoire similarity difference was seen between concordant and discordant twins; power was possibly limited.

Germline V gene data show CDR1 as LGHDT and CDR2 as YNNKEL (reference sequence). The CDR3 totals 14 residues. In the case of this clonotype: Its antigen is unidentified.

With about 17 and 10 cycles respectively, two nested PCRs were carried out on TCRalpha and TCRbeta cDNA. TCRdb reprocessed the 5' RACE reads and reports one entry per CDR3 protein, with no DNA. In all, the sample yields roughly 200,000 distinct CDR3 sequences. This chain uses TRBV3-1 with TRBJ2-7; as DNA is missing, the TRBD1 call by TCRdb cannot be tested. The sample consisted of blood. This TCR derives from a human donor with ulcerative colitis or Crohn's disease, or a healthy co-twin of an affected twin (not recorded which). CDR3 amino acids: CASSQVGGTYEQYF.